Presented here are 27 T cell receptor beta chains from one specimen sequenced in a study of vaccination effects on CD4 cells after COVID-19 (dated 2022 in TCRdb). Libraries were constructed by the immunoSEQ multiplex PCR assay. The source is immuneACCESS, and TCRdb retained only in-frame sequences with V and J called. Part of the clones is not carried over; for the studies checked, unresolved V genes explain less than half of this, and the remainder is unexplained. This sample comprises 21,000 or so clones, roughly four fifths of them detected only once. The biggest ten clones account for around 9.1% of the sample. In the ViraFEST assay, PBMC were stimulated with viral peptide pools, and TCR sequencing was then used to find antigen-specific CD4+ T cell clonotypes based on their expansion. After less than 13 days of culture, CD4+ T cells were isolated with the EasySep CD4+ T cell isolation kit. Each participant received two doses of an mRNA SARS-CoV-2 vaccine, either BNT162b2 or mRNA-1273.

Their specific antigens are unknown. Sample: CD4+ T cells from PBMCs cultured with HCoV-229E spike peptides, taken after COVID-19 vaccination. The meaning of the sample's cell subset or site label: HCoV-229E spike overlapping peptide pool stimulation. These receptors were collected from a human donor who received a COVID-19 vaccine.

The rearrangement joins TRBV18 to TRBJ2-5; 8 bases agree with TRBD1. V lost 3 bases to trimming and J lost 7 bases; unmatched junction nucleotides: 13. Germline CDR1 and CDR2: KGHSH and LQKENI. The CDR3 consists of 16 residues. The CDR3 DNA reads as TGTGCCAGCTCACCCGCTTCGCCCCAGGGGGCTGTGACCCAGTACTTC. Its translation: CASSPASPQGAVTQYF. Full variable domain (rest looked up from reference TRBV18 and TRBJ2-5): NAGVMQNPRHLVRRRGQEARLRCSPMKGHSHVYWYRQLPEEGLKFMVYLQKENIIDESGMPKERFSAEFPKEGPSILRIQQVVRGDSAAYFCASSPASPQGAVTQYFGPGTRLLVL.

This sequence joins TRBV6-6 and TRBJ1-1; TRBD1 aligns across 7 bases. The CDR3 runs to 16 residues. Trimming cost V 2 bases and J 5 bases; bases outside gene matches: 11. Germline loops: CDR1 MNHNY, CDR2 SVGAGI (reference sequence). CDR3 region: CASSYGVNRGWTEAFF. CDR3 coding DNA: TGTGCCAGCAGTTACGGGGTGAACAGGGGATGGACTGAAGCTTTCTTT.

The V and J genes are TRBV29-1 and TRBJ1-5; D possibly corresponds to TRBD1 (5 bases). There are 12 residues in the CDR3. Trimming removed 5 bases at V and 4 bases at J, with 9 bases between. Germline V gene sequence: CDR1 SQVTM, CDR2 ANQGSEA. DNA of the CDR3: TGCAGCGTTCAGGGCGAAAATCAGCCCCAGCATTTT. Translated: CSVQGENQPQHF.

The chain joins TRBV5-1 to TRBJ2-3, with 8 positions matching TRBD1. This CDR3 spans 15 amino acids. Germline V gives CDR1 SGHRS, CDR2 YFSETQ. After removal of 5 bases from V and 1 base from J, the junction contained 6 bases not matched to a gene. The DNA of the CDR3 is TGCGCCAGCAGAAACGGACAGGGCGGCACAGATACGCAGTATTTT. Translation gives CASRNGQGGTDTQYF.

J is TRBJ2-3 and V is TRBV2, with TRBD2 identical over 8 bases. This CDR3 has 14 amino acids. V lost 7 bases to trimming and J lost 2 bases; unmatched junction nucleotides: 5. Germline V lookup: CDR1 SNHLY, CDR2 FYNNEI. CDR3 in DNA: TGTGCCAGCAATTTAGCGGGGCCCACAGATACGCAGTATTTT. It is translated as CASNLAGPTDTQYF.

This chain connects TRBV15 to TRBJ2-2; D might be TRBD2 (5 bases). V dropped 5 bases and J dropped 5 bases, with 12 bases sitting between them. This CDR3 spans 14 amino acids. Germline-derived CDR1 and CDR2 are LNHNV and YYDKDF (reference sequence). The CDR3: CATSPLAVTGELFF. Written as DNA, the CDR3 is TGTGCCACCAGCCCGCTAGCCGTAACCGGGGAGCTGTTTTTT.

The V call is TRBV4-2, the J call TRBJ1-5; no firm D call. The germline V gene has CDR1 LGHNA and CDR2 YNFKEQ. The V end was cut by 0 bases, the J end by 1 base, with 4 bases between. This CDR3 comprises 14 residues. Here the CDR3 reads CASSQDQSNQPQHF. CDR3 DNA sequence: TGTGCCAGCAGCCAAGATCAAAGCAATCAGCCCCAGCATTTT.

The chain employs TRBV3-1 (or the pseudogene TRBV3-2) and TRBJ1-3; TRBD1 might be the D (6 bases). Germline CDR1 is LGHDT and CDR2 is YNNKEL (reference sequence). The CDR3 is 15 amino acids. Trimming removed 4 bases at V and 0 bases at J, with 10 bases between. The CDR3 here is CASSLTGNSGNTIYF. The CDR3 nucleotides are TGTGCCAGCAGCCTGACAGGTAACTCTGGAAACACCATATATTTT.

V usage is TRBV2 and J usage is TRBJ1-5; D uncertain. This CDR3 comprises 14 residues. Trimming removed 2 bases at V and 5 bases at J, with 10 bases between. The germline V gene encodes CDR1 SNHLY and CDR2 FYNNEI. The chain's CDR3 is CASSEMSDYQPQHF. DNA of the CDR3: TGTGCCAGCAGTGAAATGTCTGATTATCAGCCCCAGCATTTT.

The chain joins TRBV11-2 to TRBJ2-2, with TRBD2 matching 10 bases. J lost 4 bases, V lost 2 bases, and 4 bases had no gene match. Germline loops: CDR1 SGHAT, CDR2 FQNNGV. This CDR3 spans 16 amino acids. The DNA of the CDR3 is TGTGCCAGCAGCTTAATGCTAGCGGGGGTCACCGGGGAGCTGTTTTTT. This encodes CASSLMLAGVTGELFF.

The gene calls are TRBV6-5 and TRBJ1-3; D unclear. The CDR3 has 15 amino acids. V was clipped by 8 bases and J by 0 bases, with 14 bases between them. Looked up from germline, CDR1 is MNHEY and CDR2 is SVGAGI. CDR3 in DNA: TGTGCCAGCGGGTCGGGGAGAGGCTCTGGAAACACCATATATTTT. It specifies CASGSGRGSGNTIYF.

This clone has only a few counts. The genes are TRBV3-1 (or the pseudogene TRBV3-2) and TRBJ1-2; D is undetermined. Per germline, CDR1 LGHDT and CDR2 YNNKEL (reference sequence). Trimming removed 1 base from V and 8 bases from J, with 14 bases in between. CDR3 size: 14 residues. Here the CDR3 reads CASSQGRMKTGYTF. The CDR3, as DNA: TGTGCCAGCAGCCAAGGACGGATGAAAACCGGCTACACCTTC.

The chain combines TRBV27 with TRBJ2-3; D unclear. CDR3 size: 15 residues. CDR1 and CDR2 from the germline V gene are MNHEY and SMNVEV (reference sequence). Trimming cost V 2 bases and J 1 base, with 10 bases left between them. CDR3 coding DNA: TGTGCCAGCAGTTTAGAGGCCTCACGCACAGATACGCAGTATTTT. This gives the protein CASSLEASRTDTQYF.

This clone was recorded once. The chain recombines TRBV5-4 with TRBJ2-3, with TRBD2 matching 10 bases. J gave up 2 bases and V 0 bases, and 3 bases lay outside the gene matches. This CDR3 has 16 residues. Germline V gene sequence: CDR1 SGHNT, CDR2 YYREEE (reference sequence). In nucleotides, the CDR3 is TGTGCCAGCAGCTTGGCAGCGGGGGGGCCCACAGATACGCAGTATTTT. Protein sequence: CASSLAAGGPTDTQYF.

The V call is TRBV4-2, the J call TRBJ2-5, with D perhaps matching TRBD2 (5 bases). Trimming removed 0 bases at V and 5 bases at J, with 19 bases between. The CDR3 extends over 17 amino acids. Germline V gives CDR1 LGHNA, CDR2 YNFKEQ. The CDR3 reads CASSQDRRVMGRETQYF. CDR3 DNA sequence: TGTGCCAGCAGCCAAGATAGGCGGGTCATGGGTCGGGAGACCCAGTACTTC.

For the CDR3, the DNA is TGTGCCAGCAGTTACCAGGGGTCTGAGCAGTTCTTC. Translating it yields CASSYQGSEQFF. The V call is TRBV12-3 or TRBV12-4, the J call TRBJ2-1, with a weak D call TRBD1 (6 bases). Trimming cost V 4 bases and J 9 bases, with 10 bases left between them. There are 12 residues in the CDR3.

CDR3 loop: CASSLLQGVPSTDTQYF. The DNA of the CDR3 is TGCGCCAGCAGCCTACTACAGGGAGTTCCTAGCACAGATACGCAGTATTTT. The chain recombines TRBV5-1 with TRBJ2-3; weak D call: TRBD1 (6 bases). Germline V CDR1 and CDR2: SGHRS, YFSETQ. This CDR3 comprises 17 residues. Trimming took 4 bases from V and 0 from J, leaving 18 bases between them. The full variable domain, rest sourced from reference TRBV5-1 and TRBJ2-3, is KAGVTQTPRYLIKTRGQQVTLSCSPISGHRSVSWYQQTPGQGLQFLFEYFSETQRNKGNFPGRFSGRQFSNSRSEMNVSTLELGDSALYLCASSLLQGVPSTDTQYFGPGTRLTVL.

The rearrangement joins TRBV19 to TRBJ2-1, with no clear D. The CDR3 contains 14 residues. The V and J ends lost 7 bases and 7 bases respectively, with 17 bases between them. The germline gives CDR1 LNHDA, CDR2 SQIVND (reference sequence). CDR3 DNA: TGTGCCAGTAAGTTCCAAGATTCTCGAAATGAGCAGTTCTTC. This translates into CASKFQDSRNEQFF.

The rearrangement uses TRBV5-1 and TRBJ2-1; D possibly corresponds to TRBD1 (5 bases). The CDR3 spans 14 residues. V lost 0 bases to trimming and J lost 8 bases, with 12 bases between them. Germline-derived CDR1 and CDR2 are SGHRS and YFSETQ. The CDR3 protein is CASSLAGRGYEQFF. For the CDR3, the DNA is TGCGCCAGCAGCTTGGCGGGTAGGGGCTATGAGCAGTTCTTC.

This clone came up a few times. The chain is built from TRBV9 and TRBJ2-7; TRBD2 matches at 7 bases. V lost 0 bases, J lost 2 bases, and 8 bases stayed unmatched. From germline, CDR1 is SGDLS and CDR2 YYNGEE. The CDR3 extends over 16 amino acids. The CDR3 nucleotides read TGTGCCAGCAGCGTAGGTCCTAGCGGAGGGCCCTACGAGCAGTACTTC. As protein: CASSVGPSGGPYEQYF.

This chain links TRBV18 with TRBJ1-2; TRBD1 is a possible D gene (5 bases). Germline CDR1 is KGHSH and CDR2 is LQKENI. This CDR3 spans 13 amino acids. The germline V and J ends were trimmed by 3 bases and 5 bases, with 10 bases remaining between them. The DNA of the CDR3 is TGTGCCAGCTCACCTGACAGCAGTTATGGCTACACCTTC. Its protein product is CASSPDSSYGYTF. The full variable domain, rest sourced from reference TRBV18 and TRBJ1-2, is NAGVMQNPRHLVRRRGQEARLRCSPMKGHSHVYWYRQLPEEGLKFMVYLQKENIIDESGMPKERFSAEFPKEGPSILRIQQVVRGDSAAYFCASSPDSSYGYTFGSGTRLTVV.

This chain links TRBV29-1 with TRBJ1-3, with D perhaps matching TRBD1 (5 bases). Trimming removed 4 bases at V and 4 bases at J, with 11 bases between. The CDR3 loop spans 13 amino acids. Per germline, CDR1 SQVTM and CDR2 ANQGSEA. CDR3 in amino acids: CSVAPGPGNTIYF. The CDR3 coding sequence is TGCAGCGTTGCACCGGGACCAGGAAACACCATATATTTT.

Here the CDR3 reads CASSLGALRVADTQYF. As DNA, the CDR3 is TGTGCCAGCAGCTTAGGTGCTTTGCGGGTCGCGGATACGCAGTATTTT. The genes are TRBV7-9 and TRBJ2-3; D may be TRBD2 (5 bases). CDR3 length: 16 amino acids. From germline, CDR1 is SEHNR and CDR2 FQNEAQ (reference sequence). V lost 1 base, J lost 6 bases, and 17 bases lay in between.

The chain employs TRBV19 and TRBJ2-5; unclear D gene. V gave up 1 base and J gave up 2 bases, with 11 bases separating them. The CDR3 spans 15 residues. Looked up from germline, CDR1 is LNHDA and CDR2 is SQIVND (reference sequence). The CDR3 sequence is CASSIAVSTQETQYF. The CDR3 region has the DNA TGTGCCAGTAGTATAGCTGTTTCGACACAAGAGACCCAGTACTTC.

The chain carries TRBV25-1 and TRBJ2-7; D is possibly TRBD1 or TRBD2 (5 bases each). There are 13 residues in the CDR3. Per the germline V gene, CDR1 is MGHDK and CDR2 is SYGVNS. The V and J ends lost 7 bases and 6 bases respectively, with 16 bases between them. As DNA, the CDR3 is TGTGCCAGCACTACACCAGGGACCGGCGAGCAGTACTTC. It codes for CASTTPGTGEQYF.

The sample holds one count of this clone. The rearrangement links TRBV25-1 to TRBJ2-7; D is unresolved. The CDR3 covers 13 residues. Germline V CDR1 and CDR2: MGHDK, SYGVNS. V was trimmed by 3 bases and J by 5 bases, leaving 11 bases between them. The CDR3 loop reads CASSEWDLNEQYF. The CDR3 coding sequence is TGTGCCAGCAGTGAGTGGGATCTGAACGAGCAGTACTTC.

V is TRBV19 and J is TRBJ1-5; D not resolved. Looked up from germline, CDR1 is LNHDA and CDR2 is SQIVND (reference sequence). There are 15 residues in the CDR3. Trimming left V 3 bases short and J 2 bases short, with 11 bases between. The CDR3 DNA sequence: TGTGCCAGTAGTATTGAGGGTCTGGGCAATCAGCCCCAGCATTTT. Amino acids: CASSIEGLGNQPQHF.